This is a list of T cell receptor beta chains from one sample in a study of graft-versus-host responses after intestinal transplantation. Antigens for these TCRs are unknown. Assay used: immunoSEQ multiplex PCR; TCRdb lists only in-frame clones, some missing. The repertoire has tens of thousands of clones, roughly four fifths of them found once; the top ten carry approximately 20%. The sample in question was unstimulated CD8+ T cells sorted from spleen or lymph node cells, obtained before intestinal transplant. The source is a human donor who received an intestinal transplant. CDR3s include the opening cysteine and the closing phenylalanine or tryptophan. D genes are given only for firm matches. Clone size is stated in some rows and not others, as once, few, many or a class when expanded.

CDR3aa	CDR3nt	abundance	d_gene	v_gene	j_gene
CASSAGTGAYEQYF	TGTGCCAGCAGTGCCGGGACAGGGGCCTACGAGCAGTACTTC	.	TRBD1	TRBV28	TRBJ2-7
CASSQRGTGGTDTQYF	TGTGCCAGCAGCCAAAGAGGGACGGGGGGCACAGATACGCAGTATTTT	once	.	TRBV4-2	TRBJ2-3
CASSNTGYHSPLHF	TGTGCCAGCAGTAATACAGGGTACCATTCACCCCTCCACTTT	.	.	TRBV6-5	TRBJ1-6
CASSSTRTGELSF	TGTGCCAGCAGCTCCACCAGGACCGGGGAGCTGTCTTTT	.	.	TRBV7-3	TRBJ2-2
CASSGAGVLEQFF	TGCGCCAGCAGTGGAGCGGGAGTACTTGAGCAGTTCTTC	.	TRBD2	TRBV10-1	TRBJ2-1
CASSSTETSVTGELFF	TGTGCCAGTAGTTCGACCGAGACTAGTGTTACCGGGGAGCTGTTTTTT	once	.	TRBV19	TRBJ2-2
CASRPSGGPRLSYNEQFF	TGTGCCAGCAGACCTAGCGGGGGGCCCCGACTCTCCTACAATGAGCAGTTCTTC	few	TRBD2	TRBV4-2	TRBJ2-1
CASSFPDRDYEQYF	TGCGCCAGCAGCTTCCCGGACAGGGACTACGAGCAGTACTTC	.	TRBD1	TRBV5-1	TRBJ2-7
CASSPQQDPHPYGYTF	TGTGCCAGCTCACCACAACAGGACCCCCATCCCTATGGCTACACCTTC	.	.	TRBV18	TRBJ1-2
CASSLYPGQISNQPQHF	TGTGCCAGCAGTTTATATCCCGGACAGATCAGCAATCAGCCCCAGCATTTT	.	.	TRBV28	TRBJ1-5
CASRGLAGRGFTDTQYF	TGTGCCAGCAGGGGACTAGCGGGTCGAGGGTTCACAGATACGCAGTATTTT	.	TRBD2	TRBV7-2	TRBJ2-3
CASSAVHLAGDPYNEQFF	TGTGCCAGCAGCGCCGTACATCTAGCGGGGGACCCCTACAATGAGCAGTTCTTC	.	TRBD2	TRBV9	TRBJ2-1
CASSYSAGDYEQYF	TGTGCCAGCAGTTACTCTGCGGGAGATTACGAGCAGTACTTC	.	TRBD2	TRBV6-5	TRBJ2-7
CASSEGLAGIFWEQYF	TGTGCCAGCAGTGAAGGACTAGCGGGTATCTTCTGGGAGCAGTACTTC	.	TRBD2	TRBV2	TRBJ2-7
CASSLLAGGMYEQYF	TGTGCCAGCAGTTTACTAGCGGGGGGGATGTACGAGCAGTACTTC	.	TRBD2	TRBV27	TRBJ2-7
CASSYGGGSPYEQYF	TGTGCCAGCAGTTACGGGGGGGGTTCCCCCTACGAGCAGTACTTC	once	TRBD2	TRBV6-6	TRBJ2-7
CASSLRTTPPYEQYF	TGTGCCAGTAGTCTACGGACTACTCCTCCCTACGAGCAGTACTTC	.	.	TRBV19	TRBJ2-7
CASSSSWPFTDTQYF	TGTGCCAGCAGTTCCAGTTGGCCCTTCACAGATACGCAGTATTTT	.	.	TRBV27	TRBJ2-3
CASRASYEQYF	TGTGCCAGCAGAGCGTCCTACGAGCAGTACTTC	.	.	TRBV6-1	TRBJ2-7
CASSLARGLAGEFGNTGELFF	TGTGCCAGCAGCTTAGCTAGAGGACTAGCGGGAGAGTTTGGTAACACCGGGGAGCTGTTTTTT	.	TRBD2	TRBV7-6	TRBJ2-2
CATSSRTADTQYF	TGTGCCACCAGCTCCCGGACAGCAGATACGCAGTATTTT	.	.	TRBV15	TRBJ2-3
CASSQGRGGYTF	TGTGCCAGCAGCCAAGGCAGGGGTGGCTACACCTTC	.	.	TRBV4-2	TRBJ1-2
CATLESGGRHNEQFF	TGTGCCACCCTAGAATCCGGCGGGAGACACAATGAGCAGTTCTTC	.	TRBD2	TRBV2	TRBJ2-1
CASSRTGANEKLFF	TGTGCCAGCAGCCGTACAGGTGCTAATGAAAAACTGTTTTTT	.	.	TRBV4-2	TRBJ1-4
CASSRQVSYGYTF	TGTGCCAGCAGCAGACAGGTTAGCTATGGCTACACCTTC	.	.	TRBV7-9	TRBJ1-2
CASSLEVAGGPKADTQYF	TGTGCCAGCAGCTTAGAGGTAGCGGGGGGGCCTAAAGCAGATACGCAGTATTTT	.	TRBD2	TRBV7-6	TRBJ2-3
CASSVPGQSASGANVLTF	TGTGCCAGCAGCGTGCCGGGACAATCCGCCTCTGGGGCCAACGTCCTGACTTTC	few	.	TRBV7-9	TRBJ2-6
CASTPGLAAYEQYF	TGTGCCAGCACCCCGGGACTAGCGGCCTACGAGCAGTACTTC	once	TRBD2	TRBV28	TRBJ2-7
CASSLHGGLNTEAFF	TGTGCCAGCAGCTTGCACGGGGGATTGAACACTGAAGCTTTCTTT	few	.	TRBV5-8	TRBJ1-1
CASSWQGKAEAFF	TGTGCCAGCAGCTGGCAGGGTAAGGCTGAAGCTTTCTTT	.	.	TRBV11-2	TRBJ1-1
CSAQQYNEQFF	TGCAGCGCACAGCAGTACAATGAGCAGTTCTTC	.	.	TRBV29-1	TRBJ2-1
CASSLVGLHNEQFF	TGTGCCAGCAGCTTAGTTGGACTCCACAATGAGCAGTTCTTC	.	.	TRBV7-9	TRBJ2-1
CASWGQGQEKLFF	TGTGCCAGCTGGGGACAGGGGCAAGAAAAACTGTTTTTT	.	TRBD1	TRBV6-5	TRBJ1-4
CASSWTGGNEKLFF	TGTGCCAGCAGCTGGACAGGGGGAAATGAAAAACTGTTTTTT	.	TRBD1	TRBV7-9	TRBJ1-4
CASSRGSGGEQYF	TGTGCCAGCAGCCGAGGGTCCGGGGGCGAGCAGTACTTC	.	.	TRBV7-9	TRBJ2-7
CASSFSRSGEQYF	TGTGCCAGCAGCTTTTCGCGGAGTGGCGAGCAGTACTTC	few	.	TRBV11-2	TRBJ2-7
CAISETGEYEQYF	TGTGCCATCAGTGAGACAGGGGAGTACGAGCAGTACTTC	few	TRBD1	TRBV10-3	TRBJ2-7
CASSLFRGGRNTGELFF	TGTGCCAGCAGTTTATTTCGGGGGGGGCGTAACACCGGGGAGCTGTTTTTT	.	TRBD2	TRBV27	TRBJ2-2
CATSRFLAWGGAKNIQYF	TGTGCCACCAGCAGATTCCTAGCGTGGGGCGGGGCCAAAAACATTCAGTACTTC	.	.	TRBV15	TRBJ2-4
CASSPSGRVQETQYF	TGTGCCAGCAGCCCTAGCGGGAGGGTACAAGAGACCCAGTACTTC	.	TRBD2	TRBV7-3	TRBJ2-5
CATSRDSASTDTQYF	TGTGCCACCAGCAGAGATAGCGCTAGCACAGATACGCAGTATTTT	.	.	TRBV15	TRBJ2-3
CASSQDVGRETQYF	TGCGCCAGCAGCCAAGATGTCGGGAGGGAGACCCAGTACTTC	.	TRBD2	TRBV4-1	TRBJ2-5
CASKAAYPPYEQYF	TGTGCCAGCAAGGCAGCGTACCCTCCCTACGAGCAGTACTTC	.	.	TRBV28	TRBJ2-7
CASSLGGRGVVETQYF	TGTGCCAGCAGCTTAGGGGGTCGCGGGGTTGTGGAGACCCAGTACTTC	.	.	TRBV11-2	TRBJ2-5
CASSPGAEETQYF	TGTGCCAGCAGCCCAGGAGCGGAAGAGACCCAGTACTTC	.	.	TRBV4-2	TRBJ2-5
CASSPFSGSYNEQFF	TGCGCCAGCAGCCCCTTTAGCGGGAGCTACAATGAGCAGTTCTTC	.	TRBD2	TRBV23-1	TRBJ2-1
CASVVAGSGGVGETQYF	TGTGCCAGCGTAGTAGCGGGGTCCGGGGGGGTAGGCGAGACCCAGTACTTC	.	TRBD2	TRBV28	TRBJ2-5
CASSLMEGEKLFF	TGTGCCAGTAGTTTAATGGAGGGTGAAAAACTGTTTTTT	.	.	TRBV19	TRBJ1-4
CASSLSGTGNEQFF	TGTGCCAGCAGCCTTTCCGGGACAGGGAATGAGCAGTTCTTC	few	TRBD1	TRBV28	TRBJ2-1
CASSDPGQSYNEQFF	TGTGCCAGCAGTGACCCGGGACAGTCCTACAATGAGCAGTTCTTC	.	TRBD1	TRBV6-1	TRBJ2-1
CASSSTGAPRSYEQYF	TGCGCCAGCAGCTCGACAGGGGCCCCCCGCTCCTACGAGCAGTACTTC	.	TRBD1	TRBV5-1	TRBJ2-7